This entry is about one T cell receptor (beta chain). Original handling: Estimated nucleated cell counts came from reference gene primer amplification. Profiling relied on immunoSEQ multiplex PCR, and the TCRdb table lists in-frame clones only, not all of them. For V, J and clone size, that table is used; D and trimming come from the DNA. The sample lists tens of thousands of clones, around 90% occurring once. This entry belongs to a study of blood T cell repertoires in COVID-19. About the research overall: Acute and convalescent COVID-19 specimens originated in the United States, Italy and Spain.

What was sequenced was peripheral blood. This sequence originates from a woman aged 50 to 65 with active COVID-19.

The CDR3 nucleotides are TGCGCCAGCAGCCAATACCCTGGGAGGGATAATCAGCCCCAGCATTTT. This translates into CASSQYPGRDNQPQHF. V and J are TRBV4-1 and TRBJ1-5; D ambiguous. CDR3 length: 16 amino acids. CDR1 is MGHRA, CDR2 YSYEKL, per germline. Trimming took 2 bases from V and 4 from J, leaving 15 bases between them.